This passage covers 3 T cell receptor beta chains from one sample sequenced in a study of CD8+CD57+ T cells in acquired aplastic anemia. TCR beta VDJ and CDR3 profiles were obtained from a genomic DNA template. MiXCR, applied by TCRdb to the reads, yields one record per CDR3 protein. Among some 120,000 distinct CDR3 sequences listed, 40% were seen once. Patients included in sequencing had previously demonstrated CD8+CD57+ cell expansion by flow cytometry. The sample comprised sorted CD4+, CD8+, or CD8+CD57+ T cells (not recorded which) from PBMCs. The receptors were sampled from a human donor with aplastic anemia.

This clonotype was counted only a few times. The chain links TRBV24-1 to TRBJ2-7; 8 bases map to TRBD1. The CDR3 has 14 amino acids. Per germline, CDR1 KGHDR and CDR2 SFDVKD. J lost 3 bases, V lost 5 bases, and 5 bases had no gene match. The CDR3 DNA follows: TGTGCCACCAGTGGAAGGACAGGGATCTACGAGCAGTACTTC. Its translation is CATSGRTGIYEQYF.

The chain has TRBV7-6 and TRBJ1-1; D not resolved. In germline, CDR1 is SGHVS, CDR2 FNYEAQ. V lost 4 bases, J lost 5 bases, and 2 bases lay in between. The CDR3 extends over 10 amino acids. Here the CDR3 DNA reads TGTGCCAGCAGCTCAACTGAAGCTTTCTTT. This codes for CASSSTEAFF.

This clonotype was counted at least ten times. The chain has TRBV9 and TRBJ1-2; possible D gene TRBD1, 6 bases. Germline V CDR1 and CDR2: SGDLS, YYNGEE. V lost 2 bases, J lost 2 bases, and 10 bases lay in between. CDR3 length: 14 amino acids. This CDR3 is CASSVGQGNYGYTF. CDR3 bases: TGTGCCAGCAGCGTGGGGCAGGGGAACTATGGCTACACCTTC.